The 20 T cell receptor beta chains below come from one sample, sequenced in a study of blood T cell repertoires in COVID-19. TCRdb's table, derived via immunoSEQ multiplex PCR, lists solely in-frame clones and lacks some. Of 350,000 to 450,000 clones listed, about 89% are singletons. Sequenced sample: PBMCs or T cells enriched from blood (not recorded which). These receptors were taken from a man between 40 and 49 years old in a cohort exposed to, infected with or recovered from COVID-19 (not recorded which).

The chain carries TRBV29-1 and TRBJ2-3; D possibly corresponds to TRBD1 (6 bases). Germline values: CDR1 SQVTM, CDR2 ANQGSEA. This CDR3 is 14 amino acids long. The V end was cut by 6 bases, the J end by 1 base, with 14 bases between. CDR3 loop: CSVVPGARTDTQYF. CDR3 nucleotide sequence: TGCAGCGTCGTACCAGGGGCGCGCACAGATACGCAGTATTTT.

The chain combines TRBV5-1 with TRBJ2-5, with TRBD1 as a possible D gene (5 bases). With 2 bases removed from V and 1 base from J, the gap between germline ends came to 9 bases. CDR1 SGHRS and CDR2 YFSETQ come from the germline V gene. The CDR3 spans 14 residues. CDR3 DNA sequence: TGCGCCAGCAGCTTACAGGAGATCCAAGAGACCCAGTACTTC. This encodes CASSLQEIQETQYF. The full variable domain, its missing parts supplied by reference TRBV5-1 and TRBJ2-5, is KAGVTQTPRYLIKTRGQQVTLSCSPISGHRSVSWYQQTPGQGLQFLFEYFSETQRNKGNFPGRFSGRQFSNSRSEMNVSTLELGDSALYLCASSLQEIQETQYFGPGTRLLVL.

The chain combines TRBV2 with TRBJ1-5, with 7 bases that match TRBD1. The CDR3 is made up of 14 amino acids. The V gene's germline CDR1 is SNHLY and CDR2 FYNNEI. Trimming at V came to 6 bases and at J to 1 base, leaving 3 bases not matched to a gene. The CDR3 sequence is CASRQGTSNQPQHF. Written as DNA, the CDR3 is TGTGCCAGCAGACAGGGGACGAGCAATCAGCCCCAGCATTTT. The entire variable domain, with the rest obtained from reference TRBV2 and TRBJ1-5, is as follows: EPEVTQTPSHQVTQMGQEVILRCVPISNHLYFYWYRQILGQKVEFLVSFYNNEISEKSEIFDDQFSVERPDGSNFTLKIRSTKLEDSAMYFCASRQGTSNQPQHFGDGTRLSIL.

The chain links TRBV7-9 to TRBJ1-3; no reliable D call. This CDR3 is built from 16 residues. Germline V lookup: CDR1 SEHNR, CDR2 FQNEAQ (reference sequence). Trimming stripped 5 bases from V and 0 bases from J, with 14 bases between. CDR3 protein: CASSRERPVSGNTIYF. CDR3 bases: TGTGCCAGCAGCCGCGAGAGGCCGGTCTCTGGAAACACCATATATTTT.

J is TRBJ2-3 and V is TRBV30; 9 bases are shared with TRBD2. CDR3 size: 14 residues. Losses at the gene ends were 4 bases for V and 4 bases for J; bases not matched to a gene: 6. Germline CDR1 is GTSNPN and CDR2 is SVGIG (reference sequence). The CDR3 reads CAWKASGAPDTQYF. The CDR3, as DNA: TGTGCCTGGAAAGCTAGCGGGGCCCCAGATACGCAGTATTTT. The variable domain in full, with the rest retrieved from reference TRBV30 and TRBJ2-3, is SQTIHQWPATLVQPVGSPLSLECTVEGTSNPNLYWYRQAAGRGLQLLFYSVGIGQISSEVPQNLSASRPQDRQFILSSKKLLLSDSGFYLCAWKASGAPDTQYFGPGTRLTVL.

As for this clone: The sample contains more than one DNA sequence encoding this CDR3. The chain couples TRBV5-1 to TRBJ2-7, with D perhaps TRBD1 (5 bases). The germline V gene has CDR1 SGHRS and CDR2 YFSETQ. CDR3 length: 14 residues. The germline V and J ends were trimmed by 0 bases and 4 bases, with 11 bases remaining between them. The CDR3 coding sequence is TGCGCCAGCAGCTTGGGTCAGGGAATTTACGAGCAGTACTTC. Amino acid sequence: CASSLGQGIYEQYF.

The V and J genes are TRBV9 and TRBJ2-7; 13 bases fit TRBD2. The CDR3 covers 15 residues. Trimming removed 2 bases from V and 6 bases from J; junction bases left unmatched: 5. Germline CDR1 is SGDLS and CDR2 is YYNGEE. The CDR3 DNA sequence: TGTGCCAGCAGCGTCGGGACTAGCGGGATAGGCGAGCAGTACTTC. Translating gives CASSVGTSGIGEQYF.

Worth noting for this clone: This sample includes further DNA sequences coding for the same CDR3. The rearrangement links TRBV2 to TRBJ1-2; no definite D call. With 3 bases removed from V and 2 bases from J, the gap between germline ends came to 4 bases. Germline V lookup: CDR1 SNHLY, CDR2 FYNNEI. This CDR3 comprises 12 residues. CDR3 DNA: TGTGCCAGCAGTGAGTCGAACTATGGCTACACCTTC. Its translation is CASSESNYGYTF.

The chain uses TRBV2 and TRBJ2-3, with D possibly being TRBD2 (6 bases). CDR1 is SNHLY, CDR2 FYNNEI, per germline. Between the trimmed V and J ends, which lost 6 bases and 2 bases, there was a span of 15 bases. The CDR3 is 15 residues long. This CDR3 is CASRLRGENTDTQYF. In DNA, the CDR3 is TGTGCCAGCAGACTTCGCGGGGAAAACACAGATACGCAGTATTTT.

The chain is built from TRBV7-2 and TRBJ1-1; tentative D call: TRBD1 (5 bases). The CDR3 has 14 amino acids. Germline V gene sequence: CDR1 SGHTA, CDR2 FQGNSA. Trimming left V 8 bases short and J 1 base short, with 14 bases between. This CDR3 is CASLPYTGNTEAFF. DNA for the CDR3: TGTGCCAGCCTGCCATACACAGGGAACACTGAAGCTTTCTTT.

This chain joins TRBV30 and TRBJ2-3; D perhaps matches TRBD2 (5 bases). Germline loops: CDR1 GTSNPN, CDR2 SVGIG (reference sequence). This CDR3 spans 12 amino acids. Between the trimmed V and J ends, which lost 5 bases and 4 bases, there was a span of 10 bases. Here the CDR3 reads CAWAQRPDTQYF. CDR3 coding DNA: TGTGCCTGGGCCCAGCGGCCAGATACGCAGTATTTT.

The V call is TRBV6-1, the J call TRBJ1-2; 7 nucleotides align to TRBD1. Germline V lookup: CDR1 MNHNS, CDR2 SASEGT. V shed 2 bases and J 6 bases; nucleotides not matched to a gene: 6. CDR3 size: 14 residues. CDR3 protein: CASSESGGQNGYTF. The CDR3, as DNA: TGTGCCAGCAGTGAATCAGGGGGACAAAATGGCTACACCTTC.

The gene calls are TRBV7-9 and TRBJ2-1, with D tentatively TRBD1 (6 bases). CDR1 is SEHNR, CDR2 FQNEAQ, per germline (reference sequence). V lost 8 bases to trimming and J lost 9 bases, with 14 bases between them. The CDR3 is 12 residues long. CDR3 sequence reads: CASQGTVGEQFF. CDR3 nucleotides: TGTGCCAGCCAGGGGACGGTGGGTGAGCAGTTCTTC.

The chain recombines TRBV19 with TRBJ2-5, with 7 bases matching TRBD1. Germline loops: CDR1 LNHDA, CDR2 SQIVND (reference sequence). This CDR3 contains 13 residues. V dropped 6 bases and J dropped 4; count of bases not matched to a gene: 5. The CDR3 is CASRTSGGETQYF. The CDR3 bases are TGTGCCAGTAGAACGTCAGGGGGAGAGACCCAGTACTTC.

The chain links TRBV6-4 to TRBJ1-1, with a possible D match to TRBD1 (5 bases). Trimming removed 4 bases from V and 5 bases from J, with 11 bases in between. Germline CDR1 reads MRHNA; CDR2 reads SNTAGT. The CDR3 length is 13 residues. CDR3 protein: CASSALQGTEAFF. In DNA, the CDR3 is TGTGCCAGCAGTGCTCTCCAGGGAACTGAAGCTTTCTTT.

This chain links TRBV30 with TRBJ1-6, with no clear D. The CDR3 loop spans 14 amino acids. The ends were cut back, 1 base at V and 6 bases at J, with 10 bases in the middle. The germline gives CDR1 GTSNPN, CDR2 SVGIG (reference sequence). The CDR3 spells CAWSALGGNSPLHF. CDR3 DNA: TGTGCCTGGAGTGCCCTAGGAGGTAATTCACCCCTCCACTTT. Using reference TRBV30 and TRBJ1-6 for the parts outside the CDR3, the full variable domain is SQTIHQWPATLVQPVGSPLSLECTVEGTSNPNLYWYRQAAGRGLQLLFYSVGIGQISSEVPQNLSASRPQDRQFILSSKKLLLSDSGFYLCAWSALGGNSPLHFGNGTRLTVT.

The V call is TRBV19, the J call TRBJ1-2; D gene uncertain. Germline lookup yields CDR1 LNHDA and CDR2 SQIVND (reference sequence). Trimming took off 3 bases at V and 5 bases at J, with 10 bases between the two ends. The CDR3 is 13 amino acids. The CDR3 protein is CASSMHSRYGYTF. CDR3 DNA: TGTGCCAGTAGTATGCATAGCCGTTATGGCTACACCTTC.

The chain links TRBV6-1 to TRBJ1-2; D remains ambiguous. Per the germline V gene, CDR1 is MNHNS and CDR2 is SASEGT. The CDR3 runs to 14 residues. The V and J ends lost 2 bases and 4 bases respectively, with 11 bases between them. The CDR3 sequence is CASSEHSLFYGYTF. The CDR3 bases are TGTGCCAGCAGTGAACATAGCTTATTCTATGGCTACACCTTC.

The V and J genes are TRBV4-1 and TRBJ2-4; TRBD1 agrees at 9 bases. The germline V gene has CDR1 MGHRA and CDR2 YSYEKL. This CDR3 contains 11 residues. J lost 14 bases, V lost 4 bases, and 3 bases had no gene match. The DNA for the CDR3 is TGCGCCAGCAGCCCGGGACAGGGAAAGTACTTC. Its translation: CASSPGQGKYF.

The chain recombines TRBV21-1 with TRBJ2-1; TRBD1 reflects the table's D call only, with no check against the DNA. TRBV21-1 is given as a pseudogene. The CDR3 is made up of 16 amino acids. The CDR3 nucleotides are TGTGCCAGCAGCATTGGGTGGGCCCACTCCTACAATGAGCAGTTCTTC. It encodes CASSIGWAHSYNEQFF.